The clone carrying this T cell receptor beta chain has ten or more counts. The CDR3 consists of 13 residues. Germline CDR1 and CDR2: ENHRY and SYGVKD. The ends were cut back, 11 bases at V and 3 bases at J, with 13 bases in the middle. The data are from a study of T cells after yellow fever vaccination. TCRdb fed the 5' RACE reads into MiXCR, producing one record per CDR3 protein. Here the sample spans 300,000 or so distinct CDR3 sequences, about 10% being singletons. The TCR sequence derives from a man aged 18 to 35 who received the YFV17D yellow fever vaccine. Specimen: CD4+ T cells sorted from PBMCs, collected 5 days after the yellow fever booster vaccination. J is TRBJ2-2 and V is TRBV10-3; D might be TRBD1 (6 bases). Here the CDR3 reads CAGRQDYTGELFF. As DNA, the CDR3 is TGTGCCGGACGACAGGATTACACCGGGGAGCTGTTTTTT.